The next 6 T cell receptor beta chains were all read from a single sample in a study of cytomegalovirus exposure and HLA in healthy donors. 13 Jbeta primers and 60 Vbeta primers were used for the PCR. Assay used: immunoSEQ multiplex PCR; TCRdb lists only in-frame clones, some missing. The sample has 95,000 to 110,000 clones, roughly 82% seen once. Sequencing was performed on PBMCs. The receptors originated from a male donor in good health and CMV-seronegative.

This sequence joins TRBV2 and TRBJ2-3; 9 bases line up with TRBD2. J lost 2 bases, V lost 4 bases, and 4 bases had no gene match. The CDR3 loop spans 15 amino acids. Germline V gene data show CDR1 as SNHLY and CDR2 as FYNNEI. Written as DNA, the CDR3 is TGTGCCAGCAGTGTAAGCGGGAGGTTCACAGATACGCAGTATTTT. Amino acid sequence: CASSVSGRFTDTQYF. Based on the CDR3 plus reference TRBV2 and TRBJ2-3, the full variable domain is EPEVTQTPSHQVTQMGQEVILRCVPISNHLYFYWYRQILGQKVEFLVSFYNNEISEKSEIFDDQFSVERPDGSNFTLKIRSTKLEDSAMYFCASSVSGRFTDTQYFGPGTRLTVL.

The chain couples TRBV4-2 to TRBJ2-7; D remains unclear. Between the trimmed V and J ends, which lost 0 bases and 12 bases, there was a span of 9 bases. CDR1 LGHNA and CDR2 YNFKEQ come from the germline V gene. This CDR3 spans 11 amino acids. In nucleotides, the CDR3 is TGTGCCAGCAGCCAAGATGGTGGCAGGTACTTC. As protein: CASSQDGGRYF.

The chain is built from TRBV19 and TRBJ1-1; D may be TRBD1 (5 bases). Trimming removed 3 bases from V and 1 base from J, with 9 bases in between. The CDR3 extends over 14 amino acids. CDR1 and CDR2 from the germline V gene are LNHDA and SQIVND (reference sequence). The CDR3, as DNA: TGTGCCAGTAGTATGACCGACAGGAACACTGAAGCTTTCTTT. It yields the protein CASSMTDRNTEAFF. Variable domain in full (rest from reference TRBV19 and TRBJ1-1): DGGITQSPKYLFRKEGQNVTLSCEQNLNHDAMYWYRQDPGQGLRLIYYSQIVNDFQKGDIAEGYSVSREKKESFPLTVTSAQKNPTAFYLCASSMTDRNTEAFFGQGTRLTVV.

The J gene is TRBJ2-3, the V gene TRBV6-5; D possibly corresponds to TRBD2 (6 bases). Germline V gene lookup returns CDR1 MNHEY and CDR2 SVGAGI. This CDR3 spans 14 amino acids. The V gene lost 0 bases and the J gene lost 4 bases, with 8 bases spanning the gap. The CDR3 loop reads CASSYSGGADTQYF. The DNA for the CDR3 is TGTGCCAGCAGTTACTCGGGGGGTGCAGATACGCAGTATTTT.

The gene calls are TRBV27 and TRBJ2-3; 15 nucleotides match TRBD2. The germline CDR1 and CDR2 sequences are MNHEY and SMNVEV (reference sequence). V trimming: 6 bases; J trimming: 4 bases; junction bases outside the gene matches: 8. There are 17 residues in the CDR3. The CDR3 DNA follows: TGTGCCAGCAGGGGGCTCGGGACTAGCGGGAGGTCAGATACGCAGTATTTT. This encodes CASRGLGTSGRSDTQYF.

The chain combines TRBV11-2 with TRBJ2-5, with TRBD1 identical over 9 bases. This CDR3 is built from 15 residues. V shed 3 bases, J shed 5 bases, and the junction held 7 bases outside the gene matches. Germline CDR1 is SGHAT and CDR2 is FQNNGV. CDR3 region: CASSFEGQGFETQYF. The CDR3 DNA reads as TGTGCCAGCAGCTTCGAAGGACAGGGGTTTGAGACCCAGTACTTC.